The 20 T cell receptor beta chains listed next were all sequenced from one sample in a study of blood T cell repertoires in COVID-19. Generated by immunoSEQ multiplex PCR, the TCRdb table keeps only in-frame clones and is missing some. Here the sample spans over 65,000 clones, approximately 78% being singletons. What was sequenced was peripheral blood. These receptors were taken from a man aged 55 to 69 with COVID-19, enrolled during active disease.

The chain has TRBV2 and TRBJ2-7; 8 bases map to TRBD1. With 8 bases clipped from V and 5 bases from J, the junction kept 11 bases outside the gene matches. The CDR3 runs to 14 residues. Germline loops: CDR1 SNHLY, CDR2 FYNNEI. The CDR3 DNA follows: TGTGCCAGCTCCTCCCAGGGGGCGAGGAACGAGCAGTACTTC. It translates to CASSSQGARNEQYF.

The CDR3, as DNA: TGTGCCAGCACAGAGGGTAGCGGGACCACAGATACGCAGTATTTT. Translation gives CASTEGSGTTDTQYF. The chain couples TRBV2 to TRBJ2-3; 8 positions match TRBD2. V gave up 7 bases and J gave up 2 bases; unmatched junction bases: 8. CDR3 size: 15 residues. CDR1 and CDR2 from the germline V gene are SNHLY and FYNNEI.

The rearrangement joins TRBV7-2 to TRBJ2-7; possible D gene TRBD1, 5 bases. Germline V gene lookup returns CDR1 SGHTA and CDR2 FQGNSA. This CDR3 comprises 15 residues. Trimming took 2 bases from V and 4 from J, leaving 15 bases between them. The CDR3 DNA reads TGTGCCAGCAGCTTATCGGCGGCAGGGTCGTACGAGCAGTACTTC. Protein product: CASSLSAAGSYEQYF.

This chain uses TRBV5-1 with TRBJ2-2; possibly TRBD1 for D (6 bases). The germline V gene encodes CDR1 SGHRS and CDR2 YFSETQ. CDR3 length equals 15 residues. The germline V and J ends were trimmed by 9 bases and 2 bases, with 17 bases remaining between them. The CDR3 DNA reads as TGCGCCACAAACAGGGCAGGGAAAAACACCGGGGAGCTGTTTTTT. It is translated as CATNRAGKNTGELFF.

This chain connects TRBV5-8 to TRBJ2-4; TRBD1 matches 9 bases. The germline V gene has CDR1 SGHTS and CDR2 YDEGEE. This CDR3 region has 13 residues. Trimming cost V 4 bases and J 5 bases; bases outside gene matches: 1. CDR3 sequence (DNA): TGTGCCAGCAGCCGGACAGGGGAAAACATTCAGTACTTC. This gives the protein CASSRTGENIQYF.

CDR3 bases: TGTGCCAGCAGTCCTAGATACAAGACAGGGGCCTACGAGCAGTACTTC. Protein sequence: CASSPRYKTGAYEQYF. This chain uses TRBV2 with TRBJ2-7, with 8 bases fitting TRBD1. CDR3 length equals 16 residues. In germline, CDR1 is SNHLY, CDR2 FYNNEI. The junction had 11 bases not matched to a gene; V was cut back by 5 bases and J by 2 bases.

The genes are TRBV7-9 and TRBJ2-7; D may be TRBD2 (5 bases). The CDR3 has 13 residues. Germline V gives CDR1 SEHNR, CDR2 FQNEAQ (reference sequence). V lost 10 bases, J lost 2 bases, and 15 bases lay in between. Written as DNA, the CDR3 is TGTGCCACGGCGGGTCCCACCACCTACGAGCAGTACTTC. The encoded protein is CATAGPTTYEQYF.

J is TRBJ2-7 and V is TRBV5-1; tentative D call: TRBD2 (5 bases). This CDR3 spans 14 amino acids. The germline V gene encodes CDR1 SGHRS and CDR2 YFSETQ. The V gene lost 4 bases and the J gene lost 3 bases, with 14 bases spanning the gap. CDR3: CASSLTGINYEQYF. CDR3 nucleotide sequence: TGCGCCAGCAGCCTGACCGGGATAAACTACGAGCAGTACTTC.

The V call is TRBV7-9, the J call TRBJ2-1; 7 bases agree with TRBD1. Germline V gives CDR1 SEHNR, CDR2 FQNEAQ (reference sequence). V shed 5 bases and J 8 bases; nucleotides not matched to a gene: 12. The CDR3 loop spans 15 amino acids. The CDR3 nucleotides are TGTGCCAGCAGCCCTGGACAGGTCCTTAAGGATGAGCAGTTCTTC. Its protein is CASSPGQVLKDEQFF.

This chain's CDR3 is CASSPLGTGGRTEAFF. The CDR3 region has the DNA TGTGCCAGCTCACCACTCGGGACAGGGGGCCGAACTGAAGCTTTCTTT. The chain links TRBV18 to TRBJ1-1, with 12 bases matching TRBD1. In germline, CDR1 is KGHSH, CDR2 LQKENI. The trim removed 1 base at V and 5 bases at J, leaving 5 bases unmatched. CDR3 length: 16 residues.

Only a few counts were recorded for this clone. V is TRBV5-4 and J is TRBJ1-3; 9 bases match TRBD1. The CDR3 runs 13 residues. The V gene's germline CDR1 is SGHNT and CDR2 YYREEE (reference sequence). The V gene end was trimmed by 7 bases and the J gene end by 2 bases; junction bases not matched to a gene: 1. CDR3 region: CASWDRAGNTIYF. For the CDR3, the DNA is TGTGCCAGCTGGGACAGGGCTGGAAACACCATATATTTT.

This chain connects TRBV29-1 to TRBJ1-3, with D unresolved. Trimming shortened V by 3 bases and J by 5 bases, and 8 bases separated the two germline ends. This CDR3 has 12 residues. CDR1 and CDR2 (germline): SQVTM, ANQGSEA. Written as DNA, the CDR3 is TGCAGCGTTGAGCCCAGAAGAAACACCATATATTTT. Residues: CSVEPRRNTIYF. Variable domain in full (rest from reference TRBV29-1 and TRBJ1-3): SAVISQKPSRDICQRGTSLTIQCQVDSQVTMMFWYRQQPGQSLTLIATANQGSEATYESGFVIDKFPISRPNLTFSTLTVSNMSPEDSSIYLCSVEPRRNTIYFGEGSWLTVV.

The CDR3 protein is CASSRGPQETQYF. The CDR3, as DNA: TGTGCCAGCAGTAGAGGGCCCCAAGAGACCCAGTACTTC. The chain links TRBV6-5 to TRBJ2-5, with a weak D call TRBD2 (5 bases). Germline V lookup: CDR1 MNHEY, CDR2 SVGAGI. There are 13 residues in the CDR3. V was clipped by 5 bases and J by 1 base, with 8 bases between them.

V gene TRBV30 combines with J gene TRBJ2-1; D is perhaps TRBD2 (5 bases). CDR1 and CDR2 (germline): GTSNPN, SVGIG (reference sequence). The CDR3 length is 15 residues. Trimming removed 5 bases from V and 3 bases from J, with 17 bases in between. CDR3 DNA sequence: TGTGCCTGGGACCCTCGGGGAAACGGCTACAATGAGCAGTTCTTC. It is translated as CAWDPRGNGYNEQFF.

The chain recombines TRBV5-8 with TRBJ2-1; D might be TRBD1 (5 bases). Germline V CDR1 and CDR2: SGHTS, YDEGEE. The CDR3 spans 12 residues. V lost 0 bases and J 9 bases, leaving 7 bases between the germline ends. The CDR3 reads CASSLERGEQFF. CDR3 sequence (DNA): TGTGCCAGCAGCTTGGAAAGGGGTGAGCAGTTCTTC.

In DNA form, the CDR3 reads TGCGCCAGCAGCTTGGAAGTTAGCTGGGGGGAAGGGGAGACCCAGTACTTC. It is translated as CASSLEVSWGEGETQYF. The rearrangement uses TRBV5-1 and TRBJ2-5; a possible D gene is TRBD2 (6 bases). CDR3 length equals 17 residues. Trimming stripped 0 bases from V and 5 bases from J, with 20 bases between. In germline, CDR1 is SGHRS, CDR2 YFSETQ.

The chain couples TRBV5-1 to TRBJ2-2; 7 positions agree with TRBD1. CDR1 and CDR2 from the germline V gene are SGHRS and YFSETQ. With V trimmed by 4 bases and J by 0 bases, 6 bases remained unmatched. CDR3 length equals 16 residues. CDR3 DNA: TGCGCCAGCAGCGTTTCCGGGACAGCGAACACCGGGGAGCTGTTTTTT. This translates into CASSVSGTANTGELFF.

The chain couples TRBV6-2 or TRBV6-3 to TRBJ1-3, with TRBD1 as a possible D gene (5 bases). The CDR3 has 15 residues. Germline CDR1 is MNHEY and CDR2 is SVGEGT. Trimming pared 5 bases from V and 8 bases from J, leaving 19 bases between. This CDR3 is CASSDLGGRRDTIYF. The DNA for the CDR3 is TGTGCCAGCAGTGACCTCGGGGGACGCAGAGACACCATATATTTT.

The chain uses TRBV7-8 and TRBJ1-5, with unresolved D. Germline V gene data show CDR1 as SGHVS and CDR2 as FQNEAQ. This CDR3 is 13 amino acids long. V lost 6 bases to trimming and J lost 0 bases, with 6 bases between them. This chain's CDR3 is CASSPYSNQPQHF. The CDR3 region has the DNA TGTGCCAGCAGTCCGTATAGCAATCAGCCCCAGCATTTT.

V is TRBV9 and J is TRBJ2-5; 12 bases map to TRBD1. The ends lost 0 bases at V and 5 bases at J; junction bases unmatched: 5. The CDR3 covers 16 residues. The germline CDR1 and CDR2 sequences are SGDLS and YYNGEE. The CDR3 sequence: CASSVEGTGGSETQYF. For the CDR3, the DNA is TGTGCCAGCAGCGTAGAAGGGACAGGGGGCAGCGAGACCCAGTACTTC.